This TCR beta chain was documented in a study of CD8+CD57+ T cells in acquired aplastic anemia. On the study more broadly: Sorted CD4+ and CD8+ cells gave an average of 3.2 ug of DNA.

Patients chosen for sequencing had CD8+CD57+ cells that had expanded, as shown by flow cytometry. Receipt of therapy had not occurred in any patient by the time of blood sampling. Overall study findings and caveats: In common between the patients and the controls were approximately 28 CD8+ CDR3 sequences. No significant difference in CD8+ Simpson's diversity was found between patients and controls.

A word on this clonotype: Its antigen is unidentified.

The germline V and J ends were trimmed by 3 bases and 5 bases, with 5 bases remaining between them. The CDR3 loop spans 11 amino acids. The use of genomic DNA as template underpinned the TCR beta VDJ and CDR3 profiling. TCRdb fed the reads into MiXCR, producing one record per CDR3 protein. The table has around 79,000 distinct CDR3 sequences, about three quarters seen once. What was sequenced was sorted CD4+, CD8+, or CD8+CD57+ T cells (not recorded which) from PBMCs. The source is a human donor with aplastic anemia. V usage is TRBV12-3 or TRBV12-4 and J usage is TRBJ2-7; D gene uncertain. The DNA of the CDR3 is TGTGCCAGCAGTTTTCAGAACGAGCAGTACTTC. Protein: CASSFQNEQYF.